This T cell receptor beta chain was recorded in a study of tumor and adjacent non-tumor tissue in lung cancer. Turning to the study itself: Aged about 31 to 76 years, patients included about 11 men and a few women with stage I to III disease.

Three rounds of nested PCR, following a modified ARM-PCR protocol, produced the TCRbeta library. From the multiplex PCR reads, TCRdb called clonotypes with MiXCR, one entry per CDR3 protein. In the table there are approximately 100,000 distinct CDR3 sequences, 50% to 70% of which are singletons. Note on this clonotype: Its matching antigen is unknown. Sequence at one end of the junction differs from germline and may be a read error.

RNA was extracted from bulk tissue without any cell sorting. The normal lung tissue was taken more than 3 cm from the tumor edge. The study, taken as a whole, reports: Patients with more diverse tumor TCRs had worse survival. In normal lung, the top 100 clones were significantly more dominant than in tumor. Compared with tumor, normal lung showed significantly lower TCR diversity.

CDR1 is SQVTM and CDR2 is ANQGSEA in the germline V gene. The CDR3 contains 12 residues. The V call is TRBV29-1, the J call TRBJ2-5; the match to TRBD1 covers 7 bases. The TCR originated in a man between 60 and 75 years old with non-small cell lung cancer. What was sequenced was distant non-tumor lung tissue. The CDR3 DNA reads as TGCGGCGTGGGACAGAATCGAGAGACCCAGTACTTC. This gives the protein CGVGQNRETQYF.